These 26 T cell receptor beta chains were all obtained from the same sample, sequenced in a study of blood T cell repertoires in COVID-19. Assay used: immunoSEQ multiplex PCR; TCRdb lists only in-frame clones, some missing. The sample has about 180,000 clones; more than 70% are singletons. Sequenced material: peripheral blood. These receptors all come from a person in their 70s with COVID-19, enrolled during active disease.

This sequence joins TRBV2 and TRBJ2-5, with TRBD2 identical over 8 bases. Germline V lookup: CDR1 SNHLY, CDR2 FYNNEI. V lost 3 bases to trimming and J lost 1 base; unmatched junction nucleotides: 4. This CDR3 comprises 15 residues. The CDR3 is CASSDLAGSQETQYF. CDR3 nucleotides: TGTGCCAGCAGTGACCTAGCGGGTTCCCAAGAGACCCAGTACTTC.

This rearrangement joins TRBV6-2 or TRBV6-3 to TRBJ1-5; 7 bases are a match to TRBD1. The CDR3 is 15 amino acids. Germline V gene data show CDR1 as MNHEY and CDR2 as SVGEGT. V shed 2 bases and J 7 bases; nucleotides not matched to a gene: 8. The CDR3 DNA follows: TGTGCCAGCAGTTACGAGGGGGCAATAAGACAGCCCCAGCATTTT. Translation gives CASSYEGAIRQPQHF.

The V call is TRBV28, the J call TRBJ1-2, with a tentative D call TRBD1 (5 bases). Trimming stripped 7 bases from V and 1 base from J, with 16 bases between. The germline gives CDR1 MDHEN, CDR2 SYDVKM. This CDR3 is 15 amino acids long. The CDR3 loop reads CASTSPDIINYGYTF. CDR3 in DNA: TGTGCCAGCACCTCCCCGGACATAATTAACTATGGCTACACCTTC.

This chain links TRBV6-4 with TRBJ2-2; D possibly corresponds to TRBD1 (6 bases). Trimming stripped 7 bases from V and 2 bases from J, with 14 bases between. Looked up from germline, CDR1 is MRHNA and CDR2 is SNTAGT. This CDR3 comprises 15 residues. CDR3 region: CASKSGQYNTGELFF. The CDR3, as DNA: TGTGCCAGCAAAAGCGGACAGTATAACACCGGGGAGCTGTTTTTT.

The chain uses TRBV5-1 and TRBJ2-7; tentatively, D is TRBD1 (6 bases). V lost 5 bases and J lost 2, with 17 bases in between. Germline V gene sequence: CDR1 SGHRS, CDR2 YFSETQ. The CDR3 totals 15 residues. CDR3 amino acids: CASSLDPGQAYEQYF. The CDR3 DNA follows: TGCGCCAGCAGTTTAGATCCGGGACAAGCCTACGAGCAGTACTTC.

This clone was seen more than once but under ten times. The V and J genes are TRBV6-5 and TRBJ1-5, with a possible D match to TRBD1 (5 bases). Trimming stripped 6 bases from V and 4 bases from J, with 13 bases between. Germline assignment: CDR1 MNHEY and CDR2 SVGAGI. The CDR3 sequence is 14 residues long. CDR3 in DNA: TGTGCCAGCAGAGATACAGGCGATAATCAGCCCCAGCATTTT. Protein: CASRDTGDNQPQHF.

CDR3 residues: CASSLTGTSGTDTQYF. The CDR3 DNA is TGTGCCAGCAGCTTGACCGGGACTAGCGGCACAGATACGCAGTATTTT. This sequence joins TRBV7-9 and TRBJ2-3; 10 bases map to TRBD2. J was trimmed by 1 base and V by 3 bases; bases with no gene match: 4. This CDR3 is 16 amino acids long. Looked up from germline, CDR1 is SEHNR and CDR2 is FQNEAQ (reference sequence).

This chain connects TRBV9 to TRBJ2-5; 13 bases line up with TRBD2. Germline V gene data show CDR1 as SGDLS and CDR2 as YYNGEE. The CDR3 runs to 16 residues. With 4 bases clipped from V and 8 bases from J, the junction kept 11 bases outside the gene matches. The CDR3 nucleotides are TGTGCCAGCAGCCCCAGACGGACTAGCGGGGGTGATACCCAGTACTTC. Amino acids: CASSPRRTSGGDTQYF.

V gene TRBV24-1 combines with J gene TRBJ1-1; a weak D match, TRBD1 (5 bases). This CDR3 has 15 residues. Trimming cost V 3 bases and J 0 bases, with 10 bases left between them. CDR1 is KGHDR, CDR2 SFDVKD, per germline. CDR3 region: CATSDGDSMNTEAFF. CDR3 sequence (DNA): TGTGCCACCAGTGATGGTGACAGCATGAACACTGAAGCTTTCTTT.

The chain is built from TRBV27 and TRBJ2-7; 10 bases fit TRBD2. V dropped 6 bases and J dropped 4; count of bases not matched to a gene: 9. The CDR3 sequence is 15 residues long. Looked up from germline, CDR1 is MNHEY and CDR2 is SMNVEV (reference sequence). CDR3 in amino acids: CASRLKRTSGYEQYF. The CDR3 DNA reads TGTGCCAGCAGATTGAAGAGGACTAGCGGTTACGAGCAGTACTTC.

CDR3 nucleotide sequence: TGTGCCAGCAGCCAAGGGGTAGCGGGGGCAGATACGCAGTATTTT. Protein: CASSQGVAGADTQYF. The rearrangement links TRBV3-1 (or the pseudogene TRBV3-2) to TRBJ2-3, with 9 bases lining up with TRBD2. The CDR3 is 15 residues long. Germline values: CDR1 LGHDT, CDR2 YNNKEL (reference sequence). The J segment lost 4 bases and the V segment lost 1 base, leaving 3 bases of the junction unmatched.

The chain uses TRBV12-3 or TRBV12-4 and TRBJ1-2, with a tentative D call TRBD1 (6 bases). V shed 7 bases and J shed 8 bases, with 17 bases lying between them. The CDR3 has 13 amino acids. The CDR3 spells CASIATGIGGYTF. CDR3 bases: TGTGCCAGCATCGCTACAGGGATCGGGGGCTACACCTTC.

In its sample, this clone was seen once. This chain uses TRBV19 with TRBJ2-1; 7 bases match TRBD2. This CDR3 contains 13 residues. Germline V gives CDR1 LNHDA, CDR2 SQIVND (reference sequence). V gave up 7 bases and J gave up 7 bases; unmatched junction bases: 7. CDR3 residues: CASIGTSDNEQFF. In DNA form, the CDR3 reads TGTGCCAGTATCGGCACTAGCGATAATGAGCAGTTCTTC. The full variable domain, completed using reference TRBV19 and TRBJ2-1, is DGGITQSPKYLFRKEGQNVTLSCEQNLNHDAMYWYRQDPGQGLRLIYYSQIVNDFQKGDIAEGYSVSREKKESFPLTVTSAQKNPTAFYLCASIGTSDNEQFFGPGTRLTVL.

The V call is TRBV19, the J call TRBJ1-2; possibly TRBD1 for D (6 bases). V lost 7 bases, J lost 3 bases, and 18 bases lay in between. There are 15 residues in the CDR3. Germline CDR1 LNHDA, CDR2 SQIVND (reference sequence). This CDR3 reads CASTTRSGAYYGYTF. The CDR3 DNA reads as TGTGCCAGTACAACCCGGTCAGGGGCCTACTATGGCTACACCTTC.

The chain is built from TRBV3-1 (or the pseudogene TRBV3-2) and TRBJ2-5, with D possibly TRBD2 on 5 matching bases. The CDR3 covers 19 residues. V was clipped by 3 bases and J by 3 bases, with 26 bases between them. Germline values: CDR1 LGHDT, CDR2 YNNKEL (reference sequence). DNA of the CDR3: TGTGCCAGCAGCCAGCTGGGTGCTAGAGGGCTTGTGGGAAAAGAGACCCAGTACTTC. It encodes CASSQLGARGLVGKETQYF.

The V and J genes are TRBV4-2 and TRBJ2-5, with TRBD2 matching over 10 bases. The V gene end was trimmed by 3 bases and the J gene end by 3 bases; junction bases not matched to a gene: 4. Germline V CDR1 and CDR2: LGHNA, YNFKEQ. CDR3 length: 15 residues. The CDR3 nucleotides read TGTGCCAGCAGCCAGACGGGACTAGCGAAAGAGACCCAGTACTTC. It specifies CASSQTGLAKETQYF.

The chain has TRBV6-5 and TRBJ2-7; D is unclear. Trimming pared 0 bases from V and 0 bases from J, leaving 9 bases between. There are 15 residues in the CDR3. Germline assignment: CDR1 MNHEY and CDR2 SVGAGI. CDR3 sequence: CASSYSTVSSYEQYF. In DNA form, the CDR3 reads TGTGCCAGCAGTTACTCAACAGTTTCCTCCTACGAGCAGTACTTC.

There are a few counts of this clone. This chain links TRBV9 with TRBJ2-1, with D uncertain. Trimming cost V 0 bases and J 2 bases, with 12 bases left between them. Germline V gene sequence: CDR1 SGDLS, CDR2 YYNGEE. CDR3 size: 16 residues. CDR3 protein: CASSVAPRITYNEQFF. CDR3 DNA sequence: TGTGCCAGCAGCGTAGCTCCCAGAATTACCTACAATGAGCAGTTCTTC.

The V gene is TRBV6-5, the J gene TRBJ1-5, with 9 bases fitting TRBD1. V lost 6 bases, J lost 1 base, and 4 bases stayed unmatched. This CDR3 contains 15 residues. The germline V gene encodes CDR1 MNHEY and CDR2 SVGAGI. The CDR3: CASSDRGGSNQPQHF. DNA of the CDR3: TGTGCCAGCAGCGACAGGGGGGGGAGCAATCAGCCCCAGCATTTT.

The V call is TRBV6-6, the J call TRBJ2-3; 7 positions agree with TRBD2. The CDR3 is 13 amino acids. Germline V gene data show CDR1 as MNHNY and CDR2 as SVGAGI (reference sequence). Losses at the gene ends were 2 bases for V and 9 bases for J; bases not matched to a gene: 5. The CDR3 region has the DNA TGTGCCAGCAGTTACGCGGCGGGGGTGACGCAGTATTTT. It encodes CASSYAAGVTQYF.

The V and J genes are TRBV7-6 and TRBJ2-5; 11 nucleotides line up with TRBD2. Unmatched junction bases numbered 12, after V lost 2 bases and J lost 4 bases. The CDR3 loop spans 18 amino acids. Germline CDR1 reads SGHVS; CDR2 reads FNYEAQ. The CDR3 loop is CASSLSPTSGRVVETQYF. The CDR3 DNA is TGTGCCAGCAGCTTATCTCCAACTAGCGGGAGAGTGGTAGAGACCCAGTACTTC. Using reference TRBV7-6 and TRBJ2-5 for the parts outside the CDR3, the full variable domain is GAGVSQSPRYKVTKRGQDVALRCDPISGHVSLYWYRQALGQGPEFLTYFNYEAQQDKSGLPNDRFSAERPEGSISTLTIQRTEQRDSAMYRCASSLSPTSGRVVETQYFGPGTRLLVL.

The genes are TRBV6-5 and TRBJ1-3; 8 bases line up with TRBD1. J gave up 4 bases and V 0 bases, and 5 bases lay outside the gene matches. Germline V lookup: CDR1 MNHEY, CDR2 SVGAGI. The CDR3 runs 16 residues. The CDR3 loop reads CASSYSQGGEGNTIYF. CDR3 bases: TGTGCCAGCAGTTACTCACAGGGGGGTGAGGGAAACACCATATATTTT.

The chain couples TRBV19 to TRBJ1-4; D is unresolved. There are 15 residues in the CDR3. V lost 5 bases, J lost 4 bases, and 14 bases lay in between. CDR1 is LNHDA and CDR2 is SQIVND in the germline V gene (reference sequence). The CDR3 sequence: CASSPTASLNEKLFF. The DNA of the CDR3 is TGTGCCAGTAGTCCCACCGCCAGTCTTAATGAAAAACTGTTTTTT.

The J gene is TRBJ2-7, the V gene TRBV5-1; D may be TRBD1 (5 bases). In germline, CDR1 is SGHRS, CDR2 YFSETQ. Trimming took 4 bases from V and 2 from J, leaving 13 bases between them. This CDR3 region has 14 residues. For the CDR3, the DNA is TGCGCCAGCAGCCACCAGGGTAGGCCCTACGAGCAGTACTTC. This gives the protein CASSHQGRPYEQYF.

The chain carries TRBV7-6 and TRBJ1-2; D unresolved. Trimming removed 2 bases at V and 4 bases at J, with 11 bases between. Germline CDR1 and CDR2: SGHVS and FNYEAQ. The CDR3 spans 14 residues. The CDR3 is CASSLYERGYGYTF. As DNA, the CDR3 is TGTGCCAGCAGCTTATACGAGAGAGGCTATGGCTACACCTTC.

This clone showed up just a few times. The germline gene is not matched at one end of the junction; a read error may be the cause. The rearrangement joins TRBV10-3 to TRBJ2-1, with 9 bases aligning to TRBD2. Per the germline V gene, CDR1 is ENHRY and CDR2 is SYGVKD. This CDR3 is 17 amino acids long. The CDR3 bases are TGTGCCATCAGTGAGTCGAGACTAGCGGATACCCCGACGGAGTATGTCTTC. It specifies CAISESRLADTPTEYVF.